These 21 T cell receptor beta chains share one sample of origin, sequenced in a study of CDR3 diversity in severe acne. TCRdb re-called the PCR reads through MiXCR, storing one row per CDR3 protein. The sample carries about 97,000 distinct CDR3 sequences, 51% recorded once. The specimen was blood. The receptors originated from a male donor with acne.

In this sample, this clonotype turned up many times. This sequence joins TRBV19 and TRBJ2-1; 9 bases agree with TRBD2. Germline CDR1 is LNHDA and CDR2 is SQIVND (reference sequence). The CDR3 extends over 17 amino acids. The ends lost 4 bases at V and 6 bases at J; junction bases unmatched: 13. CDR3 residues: CASSKTSGIFSLNEQFF. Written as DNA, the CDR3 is TGTGCCAGTAGTAAGACTAGCGGCATCTTCTCCCTCAATGAGCAGTTCTTC. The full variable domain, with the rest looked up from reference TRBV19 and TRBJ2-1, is DGGITQSPKYLFRKEGQNVTLSCEQNLNHDAMYWYRQDPGQGLRLIYYSQIVNDFQKGDIAEGYSVSREKKESFPLTVTSAQKNPTAFYLCASSKTSGIFSLNEQFFGPGTRLTVL.

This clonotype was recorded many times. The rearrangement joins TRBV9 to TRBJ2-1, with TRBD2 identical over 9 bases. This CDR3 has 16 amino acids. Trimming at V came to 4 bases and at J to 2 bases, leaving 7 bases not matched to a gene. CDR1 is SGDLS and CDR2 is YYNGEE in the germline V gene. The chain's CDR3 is CASSPLAGHAYNEQFF. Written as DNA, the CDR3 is TGTGCCAGCAGCCCCCTAGCGGGACACGCCTACAATGAGCAGTTCTTC.

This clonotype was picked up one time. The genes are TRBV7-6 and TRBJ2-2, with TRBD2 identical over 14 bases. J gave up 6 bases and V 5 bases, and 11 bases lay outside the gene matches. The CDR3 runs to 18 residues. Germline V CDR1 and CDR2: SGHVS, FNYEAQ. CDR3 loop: CASSTGLAGGEGAGELFF. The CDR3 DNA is TGTGCCAGCAGCACCGGACTAGCGGGAGGCGAGGGGGCCGGGGAGCTGTTTTTT.

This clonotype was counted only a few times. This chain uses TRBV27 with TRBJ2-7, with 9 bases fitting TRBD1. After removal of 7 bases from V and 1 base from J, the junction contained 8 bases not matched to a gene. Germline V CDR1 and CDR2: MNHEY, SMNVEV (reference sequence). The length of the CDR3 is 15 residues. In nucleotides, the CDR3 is TGTGCCAGCAAAATTGGACAGGGGATGTCCTACGAGCAGTACTTC. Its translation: CASKIGQGMSYEQYF.

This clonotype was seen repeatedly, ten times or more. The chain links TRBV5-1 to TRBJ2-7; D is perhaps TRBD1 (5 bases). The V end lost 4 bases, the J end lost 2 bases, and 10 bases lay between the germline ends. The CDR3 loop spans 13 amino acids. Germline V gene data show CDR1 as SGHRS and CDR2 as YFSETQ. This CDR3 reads CASSQTATYEQYF. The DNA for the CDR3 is TGCGCCAGCAGCCAGACAGCTACCTACGAGCAGTACTTC. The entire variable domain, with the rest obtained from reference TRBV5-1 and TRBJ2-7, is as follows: KAGVTQTPRYLIKTRGQQVTLSCSPISGHRSVSWYQQTPGQGLQFLFEYFSETQRNKGNFPGRFSGRQFSNSRSEMNVSTLELGDSALYLCASSQTATYEQYFGPGTRLTVT.

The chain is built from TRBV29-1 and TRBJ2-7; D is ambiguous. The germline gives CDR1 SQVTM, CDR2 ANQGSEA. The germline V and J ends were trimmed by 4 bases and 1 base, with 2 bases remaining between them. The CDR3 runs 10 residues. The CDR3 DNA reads TGCAGCGTTGTTTCCTACGAGCAGTACTTC. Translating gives CSVVSYEQYF.

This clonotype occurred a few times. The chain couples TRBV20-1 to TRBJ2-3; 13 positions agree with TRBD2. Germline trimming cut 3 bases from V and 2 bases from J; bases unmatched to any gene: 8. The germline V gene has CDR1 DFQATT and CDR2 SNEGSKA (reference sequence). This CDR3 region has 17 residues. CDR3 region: CSARAITSGRATDTQYF. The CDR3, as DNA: TGCAGTGCTAGGGCTATTACTAGCGGGAGGGCCACAGATACGCAGTATTTT.

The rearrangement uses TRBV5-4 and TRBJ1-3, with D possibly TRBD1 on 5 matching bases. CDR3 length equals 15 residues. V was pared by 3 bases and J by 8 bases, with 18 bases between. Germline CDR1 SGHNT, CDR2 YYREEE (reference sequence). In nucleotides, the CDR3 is TGTGCCAGCAGCTCTGGACAAAACTATGGCTACACCATATATTTT. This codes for CASSSGQNYGYTIYF.

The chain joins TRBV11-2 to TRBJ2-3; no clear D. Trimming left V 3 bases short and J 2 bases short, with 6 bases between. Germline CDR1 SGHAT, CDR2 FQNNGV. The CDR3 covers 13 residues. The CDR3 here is CASSFLHTDTQYF. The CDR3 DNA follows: TGTGCCAGCAGCTTTCTACACACAGATACGCAGTATTTT.

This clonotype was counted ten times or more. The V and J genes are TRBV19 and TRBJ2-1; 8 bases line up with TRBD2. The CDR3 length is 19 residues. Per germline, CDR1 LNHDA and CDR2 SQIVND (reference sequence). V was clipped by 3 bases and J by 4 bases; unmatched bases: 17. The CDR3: CASSMSQREWSREYNEQFF. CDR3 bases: TGTGCCAGTAGTATGAGTCAGCGGGAGTGGTCCCGGGAGTACAATGAGCAGTTCTTC.

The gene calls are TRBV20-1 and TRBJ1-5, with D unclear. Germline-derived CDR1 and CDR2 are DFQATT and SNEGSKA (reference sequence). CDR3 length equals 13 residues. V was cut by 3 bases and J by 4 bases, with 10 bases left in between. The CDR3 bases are TGCAGTGCTAGTTGGGCCCGAAATCAGCCCCAGCATTTT. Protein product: CSASWARNQPQHF.

This CDR3 reads CASSFRNVLTF. The CDR3 nucleotides are TGTGCCAGTAGTTTTAGGAACGTCCTGACTTTC. The chain is built from TRBV19 and TRBJ2-6; D is unclear. Germline V gene sequence: CDR1 LNHDA, CDR2 SQIVND (reference sequence). V was pared by 5 bases and J by 10 bases, with 6 bases between. CDR3 size: 11 residues.

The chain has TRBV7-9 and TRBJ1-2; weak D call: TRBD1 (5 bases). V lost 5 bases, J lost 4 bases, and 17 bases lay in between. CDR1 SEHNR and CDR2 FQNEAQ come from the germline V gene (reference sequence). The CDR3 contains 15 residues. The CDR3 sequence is CASSLDRYQTYGYTF. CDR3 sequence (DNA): TGTGCCAGCAGCCTAGACAGATATCAGACCTATGGCTACACCTTC.

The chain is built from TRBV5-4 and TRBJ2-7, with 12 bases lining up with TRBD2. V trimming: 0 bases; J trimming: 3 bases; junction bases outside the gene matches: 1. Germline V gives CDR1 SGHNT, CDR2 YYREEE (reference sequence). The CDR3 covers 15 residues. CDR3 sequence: CASSLGLAGDYEQYF. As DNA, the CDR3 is TGTGCCAGCAGCTTGGGACTAGCGGGGGACTACGAGCAGTACTTC.

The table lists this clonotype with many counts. The DNA of the CDR3 is TGCAGTGCTAGCGGGAGAGATCTCTACGAGCAGTACTTC. It specifies CSASGRDLYEQYF. J is TRBJ2-7 and V is TRBV20-1; D possibly corresponds to TRBD2 (6 bases). This CDR3 contains 13 residues. V was pared by 3 bases and J by 3 bases, with 12 bases between. Looked up from germline, CDR1 is DFQATT and CDR2 is SNEGSKA (reference sequence).

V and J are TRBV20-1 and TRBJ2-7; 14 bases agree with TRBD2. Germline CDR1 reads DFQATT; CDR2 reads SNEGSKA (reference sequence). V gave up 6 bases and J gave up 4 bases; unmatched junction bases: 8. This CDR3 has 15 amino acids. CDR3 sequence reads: CSAPGLAGVLYEQYF. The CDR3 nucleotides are TGCAGTGCCCCGGGACTAGCGGGGGTGCTATACGAGCAGTACTTC.

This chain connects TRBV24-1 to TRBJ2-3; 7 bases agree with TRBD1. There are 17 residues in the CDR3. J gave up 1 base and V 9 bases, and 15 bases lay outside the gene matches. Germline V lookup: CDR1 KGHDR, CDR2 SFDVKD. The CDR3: CATDSGRGYSRTDTQYF. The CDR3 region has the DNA TGTGCCACCGACTCAGGCAGGGGGTATTCTCGCACAGATACGCAGTATTTT.

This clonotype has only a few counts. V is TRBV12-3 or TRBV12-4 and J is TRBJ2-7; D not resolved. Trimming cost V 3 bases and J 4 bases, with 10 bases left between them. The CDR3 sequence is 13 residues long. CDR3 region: CASSFGTKYEQYF. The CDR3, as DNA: TGTGCCAGCAGTTTCGGTACCAAATACGAGCAGTACTTC.

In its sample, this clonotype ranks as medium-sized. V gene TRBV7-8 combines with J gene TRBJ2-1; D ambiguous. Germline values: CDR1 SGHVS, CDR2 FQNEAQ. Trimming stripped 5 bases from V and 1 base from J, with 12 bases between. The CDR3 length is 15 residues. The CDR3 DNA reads TGTGCCAGCAGCCCCAAGGAGTTTTCCTACAATGAGCAGTTCTTC. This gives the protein CASSPKEFSYNEQFF.

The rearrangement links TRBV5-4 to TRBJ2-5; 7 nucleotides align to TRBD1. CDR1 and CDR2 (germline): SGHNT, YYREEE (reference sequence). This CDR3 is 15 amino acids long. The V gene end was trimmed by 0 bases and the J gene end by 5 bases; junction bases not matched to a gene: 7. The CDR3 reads CASSLAGTVGETQYF. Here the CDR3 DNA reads TGTGCCAGCAGCTTGGCCGGGACAGTAGGGGAGACCCAGTACTTC.

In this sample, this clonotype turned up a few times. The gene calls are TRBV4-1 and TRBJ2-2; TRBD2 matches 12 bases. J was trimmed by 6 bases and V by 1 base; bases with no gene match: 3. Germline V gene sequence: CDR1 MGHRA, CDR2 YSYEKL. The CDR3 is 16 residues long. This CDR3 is CASSQAPSGRAGELFF. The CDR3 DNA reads TGCGCCAGCAGCCAAGCCCCTAGCGGGAGGGCCGGGGAGCTGTTTTTT.